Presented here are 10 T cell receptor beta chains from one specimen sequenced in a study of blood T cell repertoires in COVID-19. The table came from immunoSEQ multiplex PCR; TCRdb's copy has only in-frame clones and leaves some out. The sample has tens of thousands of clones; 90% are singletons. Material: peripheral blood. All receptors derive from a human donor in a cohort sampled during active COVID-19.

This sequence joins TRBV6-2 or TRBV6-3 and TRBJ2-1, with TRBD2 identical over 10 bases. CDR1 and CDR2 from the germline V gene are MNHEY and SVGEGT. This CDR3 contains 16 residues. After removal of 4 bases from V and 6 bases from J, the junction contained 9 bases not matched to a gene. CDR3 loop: CASSFDPSGRVNEQFF. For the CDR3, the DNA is TGTGCCAGCAGTTTTGATCCGAGCGGGAGGGTCAATGAGCAGTTCTTC.

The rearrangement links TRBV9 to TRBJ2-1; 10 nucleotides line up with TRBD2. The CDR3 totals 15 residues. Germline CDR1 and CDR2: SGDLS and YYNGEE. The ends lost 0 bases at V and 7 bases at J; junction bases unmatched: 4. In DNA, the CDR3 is TGTGCCAGCAGCGTAGGGGCTAGCGGGAGTAATGAGCAGTTCTTC. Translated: CASSVGASGSNEQFF.

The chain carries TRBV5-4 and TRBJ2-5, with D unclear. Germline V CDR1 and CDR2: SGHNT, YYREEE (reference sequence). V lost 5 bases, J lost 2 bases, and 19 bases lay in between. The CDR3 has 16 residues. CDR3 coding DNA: TGTGCCAGCAGTTTAGAGCCTCCGACTCGACAAGAGACCCAGTACTTC. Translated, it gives CASSLEPPTRQETQYF.

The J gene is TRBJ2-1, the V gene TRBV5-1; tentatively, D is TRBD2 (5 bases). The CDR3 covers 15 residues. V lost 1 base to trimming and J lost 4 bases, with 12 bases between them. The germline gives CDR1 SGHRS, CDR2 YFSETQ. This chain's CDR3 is CASSLKPGNYNEQFF. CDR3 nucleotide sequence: TGCGCCAGCAGCTTGAAACCGGGGAATTACAATGAGCAGTTCTTC.

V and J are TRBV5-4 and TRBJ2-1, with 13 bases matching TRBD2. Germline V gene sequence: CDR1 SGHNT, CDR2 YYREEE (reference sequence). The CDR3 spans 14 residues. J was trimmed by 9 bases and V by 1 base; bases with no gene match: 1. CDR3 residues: CASSLRTSGGEQFF. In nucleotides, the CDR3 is TGTGCCAGCAGCTTGCGGACTAGCGGGGGTGAGCAGTTCTTC.

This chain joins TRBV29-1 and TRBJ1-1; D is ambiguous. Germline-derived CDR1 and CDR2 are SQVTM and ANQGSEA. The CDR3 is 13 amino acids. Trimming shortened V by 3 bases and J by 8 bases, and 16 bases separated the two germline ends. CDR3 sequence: CSVDYEGTTEAFF. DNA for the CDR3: TGCAGCGTTGATTATGAGGGAACCACCGAAGCTTTCTTT.

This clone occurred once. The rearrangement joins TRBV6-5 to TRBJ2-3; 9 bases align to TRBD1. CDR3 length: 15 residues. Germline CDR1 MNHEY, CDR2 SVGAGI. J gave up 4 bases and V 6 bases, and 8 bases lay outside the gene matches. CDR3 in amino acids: CASRPGTGFSDTQYF. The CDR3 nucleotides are TGTGCCAGCAGGCCCGGGACAGGGTTTTCAGATACGCAGTATTTT.

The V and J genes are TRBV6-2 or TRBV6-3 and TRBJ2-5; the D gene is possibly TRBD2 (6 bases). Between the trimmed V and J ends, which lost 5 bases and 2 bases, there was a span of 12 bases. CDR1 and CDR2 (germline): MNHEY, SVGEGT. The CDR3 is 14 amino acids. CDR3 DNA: TGTGCCAGCAGTCCCGGGACTTTTCAAGAGACCCAGTACTTC. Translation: CASSPGTFQETQYF.

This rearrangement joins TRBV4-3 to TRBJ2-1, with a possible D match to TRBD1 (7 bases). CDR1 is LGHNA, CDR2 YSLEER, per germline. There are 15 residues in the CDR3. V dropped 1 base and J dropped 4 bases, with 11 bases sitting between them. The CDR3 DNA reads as TGCGCCAGCAGCCAAGGGAGGGGGCTATACAATGAGCAGTTCTTC. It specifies CASSQGRGLYNEQFF.

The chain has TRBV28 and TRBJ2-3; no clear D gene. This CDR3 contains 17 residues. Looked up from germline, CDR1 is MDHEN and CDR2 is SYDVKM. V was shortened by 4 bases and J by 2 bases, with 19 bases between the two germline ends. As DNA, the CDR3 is TGTGCCAGCAGTTCGTCCGCCCCTGGCGGAGACACAGATACGCAGTATTTT. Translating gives CASSSSAPGGDTDTQYF.